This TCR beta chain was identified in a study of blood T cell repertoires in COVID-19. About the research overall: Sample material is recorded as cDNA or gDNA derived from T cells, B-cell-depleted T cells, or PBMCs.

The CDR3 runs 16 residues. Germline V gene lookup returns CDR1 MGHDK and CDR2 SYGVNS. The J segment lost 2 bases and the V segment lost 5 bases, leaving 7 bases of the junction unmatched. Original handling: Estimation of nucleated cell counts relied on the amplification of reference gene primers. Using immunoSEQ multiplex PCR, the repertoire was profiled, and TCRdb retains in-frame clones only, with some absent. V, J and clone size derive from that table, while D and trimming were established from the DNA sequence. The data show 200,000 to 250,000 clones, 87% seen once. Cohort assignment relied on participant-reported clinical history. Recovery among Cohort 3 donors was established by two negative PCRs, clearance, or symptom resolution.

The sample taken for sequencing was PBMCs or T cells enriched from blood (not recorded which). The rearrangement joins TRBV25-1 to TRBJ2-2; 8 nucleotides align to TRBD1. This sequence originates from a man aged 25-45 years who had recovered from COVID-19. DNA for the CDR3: TGTGCCAGCAGTAACCGGGACAGGATAAACACCGGGGAGCTGTTTTTT. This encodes CASSNRDRINTGELFF.